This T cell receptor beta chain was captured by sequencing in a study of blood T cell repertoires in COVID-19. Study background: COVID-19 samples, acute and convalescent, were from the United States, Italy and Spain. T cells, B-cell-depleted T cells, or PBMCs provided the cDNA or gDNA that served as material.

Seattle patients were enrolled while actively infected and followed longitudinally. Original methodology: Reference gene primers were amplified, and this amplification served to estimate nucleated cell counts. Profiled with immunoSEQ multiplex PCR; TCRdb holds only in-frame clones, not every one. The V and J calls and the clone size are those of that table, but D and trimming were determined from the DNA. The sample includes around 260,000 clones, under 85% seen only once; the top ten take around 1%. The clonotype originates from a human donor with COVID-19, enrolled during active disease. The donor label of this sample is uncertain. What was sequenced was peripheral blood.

The CDR3 nucleotides read TGTGCCAGCAGGTACAGGGGATGGGGATACTTC. Its protein product is CASRYRGWGYF. The chain couples TRBV2 to TRBJ2-7, with 7 nucleotides matching TRBD1. Trimming took 6 bases from V and 13 from J; bases not matched to a gene: 9. Per germline, CDR1 SNHLY and CDR2 FYNNEI. CDR3 size: 11 residues.